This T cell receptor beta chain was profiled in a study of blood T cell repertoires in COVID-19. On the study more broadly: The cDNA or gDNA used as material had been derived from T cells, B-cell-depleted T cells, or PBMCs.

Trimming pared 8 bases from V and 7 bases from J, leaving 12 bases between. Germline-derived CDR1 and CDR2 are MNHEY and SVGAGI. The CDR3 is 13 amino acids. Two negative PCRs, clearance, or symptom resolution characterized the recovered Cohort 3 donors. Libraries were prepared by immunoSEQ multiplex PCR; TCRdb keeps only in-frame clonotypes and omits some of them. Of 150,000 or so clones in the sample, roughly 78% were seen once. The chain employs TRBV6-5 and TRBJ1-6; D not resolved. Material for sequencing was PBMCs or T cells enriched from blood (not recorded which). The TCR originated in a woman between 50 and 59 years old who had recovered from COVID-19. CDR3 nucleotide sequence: TGTGCCAGCCGGACTGTGAACAATTCACCCCTCCACTTT. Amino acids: CASRTVNNSPLHF.